These 26 T cell receptor beta chains came from one sample sequenced in a study of blood T cell repertoires in COVID-19. Measured with immunoSEQ multiplex PCR; TCRdb has only the in-frame clones, and not every one. The table has approximately 30,000 clones, around 73% seen once. The sample consisted of peripheral blood. The receptors originated from a woman aged 60-70 years with acute or convalescent COVID-19.

V gene TRBV9 combines with J gene TRBJ1-3; D is undetermined. Trimming took 4 bases from V and 2 from J, leaving 10 bases between them. Per the germline V gene, CDR1 is SGDLS and CDR2 is YYNGEE. The CDR3 covers 14 residues. The CDR3 loop reads CASSQTIAGNTIYF. The CDR3, as DNA: TGTGCCAGCAGCCAAACAATCGCTGGAAACACCATATATTTT.

The rearrangement links TRBV30 to TRBJ2-3; 7 bases agree with TRBD2. Germline V CDR1 and CDR2: GTSNPN, SVGIG (reference sequence). V shed 2 bases, J shed 5 bases, and the junction held 13 bases outside the gene matches. CDR3 length: 16 amino acids. The CDR3, as DNA: TGTGCCTGGAGTTTGGGTATCGGGGGGTTTGGAGATACGCAGTATTTT. This encodes CAWSLGIGGFGDTQYF.

The chain carries TRBV20-1 and TRBJ1-6; the D gene is possibly TRBD1 (6 bases). Per the germline V gene, CDR1 is DFQATT and CDR2 is SNEGSKA (reference sequence). V lost 3 bases to trimming and J lost 7 bases, with 10 bases between them. The CDR3 contains 13 residues. The CDR3 region has the DNA TGCAGTGCTAGTGGTCAGGGGAATTCACCCCTCCACTTT. It is translated as CSASGQGNSPLHF.

This clone was counted a few times. The V call is TRBV28, the J call TRBJ2-7, with TRBD1 matching over 11 bases. Germline V lookup: CDR1 MDHEN, CDR2 SYDVKM. The CDR3 covers 15 residues. V trimming: 3 bases; J trimming: 3 bases; junction bases outside the gene matches: 4. DNA of the CDR3: TGTGCCAGCAGTTTCCCGGGACAGGGGGGCTACGAGCAGTACTTC. This codes for CASSFPGQGGYEQYF.

The chain recombines TRBV5-1 with TRBJ2-3; a weak D match, TRBD2 (6 bases). Germline CDR1 reads SGHRS; CDR2 reads YFSETQ. Trimming pared 5 bases from V and 2 bases from J, leaving 15 bases between. CDR3 size: 15 residues. In nucleotides, the CDR3 is TGCGCCAGCAGGGCTGGAGGGATAATCACAGATACGCAGTATTTT. It encodes CASRAGGIITDTQYF.

This clone was seen a few times. V and J are TRBV27 and TRBJ2-7; 10 nucleotides line up with TRBD2. This CDR3 is 14 amino acids long. Germline CDR1 MNHEY, CDR2 SMNVEV (reference sequence). Trimming removed 8 bases from V and 2 bases from J; junction bases left unmatched: 6. The CDR3 loop is CASQRLAGAYEQYF. The CDR3, as DNA: TGTGCCAGCCAAAGGCTAGCGGGGGCCTACGAGCAGTACTTC.

This rearrangement joins TRBV4-1 to TRBJ1-2; 8 bases fit TRBD1. The CDR3 consists of 15 residues. Germline CDR1 and CDR2: MGHRA and YSYEKL. The V and J ends lost 4 bases and 3 bases, in that order; junction bases with no gene match: 7. CDR3 bases: TGCGCCAGCAGCCCAAAGACAGGGGACGACTATGGCTACACCTTC. Translating it yields CASSPKTGDDYGYTF.

The V call is TRBV7-8, the J call TRBJ2-7; D is undetermined. Per germline, CDR1 SGHVS and CDR2 FQNEAQ. The V gene lost 4 bases and the J gene lost 2 bases, with 21 bases spanning the gap. The CDR3 loop spans 17 amino acids. DNA of the CDR3: TGTGCCAGCAGCTCAGCGTCCCACCAACCTATTACCTACGAGCAGTACTTC. It encodes CASSSASHQPITYEQYF.

The chain combines TRBV27 with TRBJ1-1; D is uncertain. Germline lookup yields CDR1 MNHEY and CDR2 SMNVEV (reference sequence). V lost 6 bases and J 6 bases, leaving 14 bases between the germline ends. CDR3 length: 13 amino acids. CDR3 sequence reads: CASRRPGSPEAFF. The DNA of the CDR3 is TGTGCCAGCAGAAGGCCGGGGAGCCCTGAAGCTTTCTTT.

This chain joins TRBV15 and TRBJ2-1; D gene uncertain. CDR1 and CDR2 from the germline V gene are LNHNV and YYDKDF (reference sequence). The CDR3 has 16 amino acids. Trimming shortened V by 1 base and J by 1 base, and 11 bases separated the two germline ends. CDR3 loop: CATSRVRYESYNEQFF. The CDR3 nucleotides are TGTGCCACCAGCAGAGTCCGCTACGAGTCCTACAATGAGCAGTTCTTC.

V is TRBV5-1 and J is TRBJ2-7; 7 bases are shared with TRBD1. V was pared by 4 bases and J by 5 bases, with 9 bases of the junction left unmatched. The CDR3 length is 14 residues. CDR1 is SGHRS, CDR2 YFSETQ, per germline. CDR3 amino acids: CASSAYTGVDEQYF. CDR3 sequence (DNA): TGCGCCAGCAGCGCGTACACAGGGGTAGACGAGCAGTACTTC.

This clone is a singleton in its sample. V is TRBV5-1 and J is TRBJ1-1; possibly TRBD1 for D (6 bases). Per the germline V gene, CDR1 is SGHRS and CDR2 is YFSETQ. The CDR3 totals 16 residues. V shed 0 bases and J shed 0 bases, with 12 bases lying between them. The CDR3 region is CASSLGRGLMNTEAFF. The CDR3 region has the DNA TGCGCCAGCAGCTTGGGCAGGGGCCTCATGAACACTGAAGCTTTCTTT. Drawing the rest from reference TRBV5-1 and TRBJ1-1, the complete variable domain is KAGVTQTPRYLIKTRGQQVTLSCSPISGHRSVSWYQQTPGQGLQFLFEYFSETQRNKGNFPGRFSGRQFSNSRSEMNVSTLELGDSALYLCASSLGRGLMNTEAFFGQGTRLTVV.

V is TRBV2 and J is TRBJ2-1, with 8 positions matching TRBD2. CDR1 and CDR2 (germline): SNHLY, FYNNEI. V gave up 5 bases and J gave up 7 bases; unmatched junction bases: 10. The CDR3 extends over 15 amino acids. This CDR3 reads CASSLYDGGANEQFF. The CDR3 DNA reads as TGTGCCAGCAGTCTTTATGACGGGGGGGCTAATGAGCAGTTCTTC.

This chain connects TRBV7-7 to TRBJ2-7, with 7 bases identical to TRBD2. The CDR3 has 12 residues. The V gene's germline CDR1 is SSHAT and CDR2 FNYEAQ (reference sequence). Germline trimming cut 5 bases from V and 6 bases from J; bases unmatched to any gene: 4. CDR3 nucleotides: TGTGCCAGCAGCCCCGGGAGGTGCGAGCAGTACTTC. Translated: CASSPGRCEQYF.

J is TRBJ2-2 and V is TRBV6-6; possibly TRBD1 for D (5 bases). The V gene's germline CDR1 is MNHNY and CDR2 SVGAGI (reference sequence). The CDR3 length is 15 residues. V lost 6 bases and J 2 bases, leaving 13 bases between the germline ends. The CDR3 DNA is TGTGCCAGCAGCCGATCCCAGGGTAACACCGGGGAGCTGTTTTTT. Residues: CASSRSQGNTGELFF.

The chain has TRBV11-2 and TRBJ2-7, with 7 bases identical to TRBD1. With 8 bases clipped from V and 3 bases from J, the junction kept 13 bases outside the gene matches. The CDR3 runs to 15 residues. From germline, CDR1 is SGHAT and CDR2 FQNNGV. CDR3 DNA: TGTGCCAGCCGCGAGGGGGCCGGGCCTCTCTACGAGCAGTACTTC. The encoded protein is CASREGAGPLYEQYF.

CDR3 loop: CASSSTGNTEAFF. The CDR3, as DNA: TGTGCCAGCAGCTCCACAGGGAACACTGAAGCTTTCTTT. J is TRBJ1-1 and V is TRBV11-2, with D possibly being TRBD1 (5 bases). Per the germline V gene, CDR1 is SGHAT and CDR2 is FQNNGV. The V gene lost 4 bases and the J gene lost 1 base, with 7 bases spanning the gap. This CDR3 contains 13 residues.

The rearrangement links TRBV28 to TRBJ2-2; a possible D gene is TRBD2 (5 bases). There are 17 residues in the CDR3. Trimming took 6 bases from V and 5 from J, leaving 22 bases between them. Germline CDR1 and CDR2: MDHEN and SYDVKM. The CDR3 spells CASSQFVAAGSTGELFF. DNA of the CDR3: TGTGCCAGCAGCCAATTCGTCGCGGCGGGTAGTACCGGGGAGCTGTTTTTT.

The chain is built from TRBV5-1 and TRBJ2-5; 12 bases agree with TRBD1. Germline V gives CDR1 SGHRS, CDR2 YFSETQ. The junction had 7 bases not matched to a gene; V was cut back by 2 bases and J by 5 bases. This CDR3 spans 16 amino acids. CDR3 sequence (DNA): TGCGCCAGCAGCTTTGGGGACAGGGGGCACGGGGAGACCCAGTACTTC. This translates into CASSFGDRGHGETQYF.

This sequence joins TRBV5-4 and TRBJ2-7; D remains unclear. The CDR3 is 12 amino acids. V lost 0 bases and J lost 5, with 6 bases in between. Germline loops: CDR1 SGHNT, CDR2 YYREEE (reference sequence). The CDR3 DNA is TGTGCCAGCAGCTTGGACATCCACGAGCAGTACTTC. Protein sequence: CASSLDIHEQYF.

This clone was detected only a few times. This chain links TRBV2 with TRBJ1-5; 10 bases match TRBD1. Germline V gives CDR1 SNHLY, CDR2 FYNNEI. The CDR3 runs to 13 residues. V lost 8 bases to trimming and J lost 4 bases; unmatched junction nucleotides: 2. The DNA of the CDR3 is TGTGCCAGCCTGGGACAGGGGAATCAGCCCCAGCATTTT. Its translation is CASLGQGNQPQHF.

This clone was counted a single time. The genes are TRBV7-9 and TRBJ2-7, with 8 positions matching TRBD2. The J segment lost 1 base and the V segment lost 5 bases, leaving 7 bases of the junction unmatched. CDR1 is SEHNR and CDR2 is FQNEAQ in the germline V gene (reference sequence). The CDR3 extends over 15 amino acids. CDR3 nucleotides: TGTGCCAGCAGCCTGGACGGGGGGGAATCCTACGAGCAGTACTTC. The encoded protein is CASSLDGGESYEQYF.

The V call is TRBV13, the J call TRBJ1-6; no definite D call. Trimming cost V 2 bases and J 6 bases, with 5 bases left between them. The CDR3 consists of 13 residues. The germline CDR1 and CDR2 sequences are PRHDT and FYEKMQ (reference sequence). Written as DNA, the CDR3 is TGTGCCAGCAGCTTACAAATTAATTCACCCCTCCACTTT. It codes for CASSLQINSPLHF.

V is TRBV2 and J is TRBJ2-3; 13 bases are a match to TRBD2. The germline gives CDR1 SNHLY, CDR2 FYNNEI. With V trimmed by 6 bases and J by 2 bases, 2 bases remained unmatched. This CDR3 is built from 15 residues. This CDR3 reads CASRGTSGTTDTQYF. The CDR3, as DNA: TGTGCCAGCAGGGGGACTAGCGGGACCACAGATACGCAGTATTTT.

V gene TRBV28 combines with J gene TRBJ2-3; D may be TRBD1 (6 bases). The CDR3 spans 14 residues. The germline V gene encodes CDR1 MDHEN and CDR2 SYDVKM. V lost 7 bases and J lost 0, with 11 bases in between. CDR3 bases: TGTGCCAGCAACAGGGCACGTAGCACAGATACGCAGTATTTT. This encodes CASNRARSTDTQYF.

This rearrangement joins TRBV18 to TRBJ1-6, with 7 bases identical to TRBD1. In germline, CDR1 is KGHSH, CDR2 LQKENI. With V trimmed by 0 bases and J by 14 bases, 10 bases remained unmatched. CDR3 length equals 15 residues. The CDR3 here is CASSPPAGGSAALHF. CDR3 sequence (DNA): TGTGCCAGCTCACCACCCGCAGGGGGGTCGGCGGCCCTCCACTTT.